The clone carrying this T cell receptor beta chain was detected many times. The data originate from a study of early T cells in non-severe SARS-CoV-2 infection. TCRdb analysed the 5' RACE reads with MiXCR anew, one entry per CDR3 protein. In the table there are over 25,000 distinct CDR3 sequences, less than 10% of which are singletons. Trimming took off 3 bases at V and 7 bases at J, with 12 bases between the two ends. Per the germline V gene, CDR1 is LGHDT and CDR2 is YNNKEL (reference sequence). There are 13 residues in the CDR3. The sequenced material came from whole blood. This chain links TRBV3-1 with TRBJ1-1, with D tentatively TRBD1 (5 bases). The receptor comes from an adult who was a healthcare worker with PCR-confirmed SARS-CoV-2 infection or an uninfected control (not recorded which). The CDR3: CASSHRAPHEAFF. The CDR3 DNA follows: TGTGCCAGCAGCCACAGGGCGCCCCATGAAGCTTTCTTT.